This is a list of T cell receptor beta chains from one sample in a study of human T cells and chemical hapten exposure. TCRdb passed the RACE reads through MiXCR, listing each CDR3 protein once. This sample has a few hundred thousand distinct CDR3 sequences, with 8.6% found just once. The sample in question was whole blood, obtained in connection with sensitization to the hapten diphenylcyclopropenone (DPC). The receptors shown here come from a middle-aged woman with alopecia areata. Some clones in this sample may be carry-over from other donors' samples. CDR3s include the opening cysteine and the closing phenylalanine or tryptophan. A D gene is named only where the DNA matches it firmly. Rows give clone size only sometimes, using once, few, many, or a class for an expanded clone.

many | NA | TRBJ1-4 | TRBV10-3 | TGTGCCATCAGTGACAAGGGATCCCCAACTAATGAAAAACTGTTTTTT | CAISDKGSPTNEKLFF
NA | NA | TRBJ2-2 | TRBV2 | TGTGCCAGCAATGTTGACAGACCCACCGGGGAGCTGTTTTTT | CASNVDRPTGELFF
NA | NA | TRBJ2-7 | TRBV6-5 | TGTGCCAGCAGTTACCTTACGGGAGTGGGCTACGAGCAGTACTTC | CASSYLTGVGYEQYF
few | TRBD1 | TRBJ2-7 | TRBV25-1 | TGTGCCAGCAGCCGGGAGACAGGGGCCTACGAGCAGTACTTC | CASSRETGAYEQYF
NA | NA | TRBJ2-1 | TRBV5-4 | TGTGCCAGCAGCTTGGGACGCCGTAGGGGAAATGAGCAGTTCTTC | CASSLGRRRGNEQFF
NA | NA | TRBJ2-1 | TRBV25-1 | TGTGCCTTCGGGACTTACTACAATGAGCAGTTCTTC | CAFGTYYNEQFF
NA | NA | TRBJ2-7 | TRBV28 | TGTGCCAGCAGTTTAGCGAGCCCGCCTTTCGAGCAGTACTTC | CASSLASPPFEQYF
many | NA | TRBJ2-3 | TRBV10-3 | TGTGCCATCAGTCCGACGGGGGGCACAGATACGCAGTATTTT | CAISPTGGTDTQYF
NA | NA | TRBJ2-6 | TRBV4-2 | TGTGCCAGCAGCCAAGAGGTGAACTTGGGACTTCTTATACCCTCTGGGGCCAACGTCCTGACTTTC | CASSQEVNLGLLIPSGANVLTF
many | NA | TRBJ1-5 | TRBV29-1 | TGCAGCGTAGCGGAAAACCAGGGAAATCAGCCCCAGCATTTT | CSVAENQGNQPQHF
many | NA | TRBJ2-3 | TRBV7-2 | TGTGCCAGCAGCTTCTTTTCGGCGGGGCGGGCAGATACGCAGTATTTT | CASSFFSAGRADTQYF
NA | NA | TRBJ2-3 | TRBV7-2 | TGTGCCAGCAGCTTAGCTGCCCTAGCGAGGGATACGCAGTATTTT | CASSLAALARDTQYF
few | NA | TRBJ2-5 | TRBV18 | TGTGCCAGCTCGCCGAGTCCCCAAGAGACCCAGTACTTC | CASSPSPQETQYF
NA | NA | TRBJ2-1 | TRBV20-1 | TGCAGTGCTAGACCCGGGACCTCCTACAATGAGCAGTTCTTC | CSARPGTSYNEQFF
NA | NA | TRBJ1-6 | TRBV7-2 | TGTGCCAGCAGCTTACAGGGTTTGGGGAATTCACCCCTCCACTTT | CASSLQGLGNSPLHF
NA | NA | TRBJ2-7 | TRBV6-5 | TGTGCCAGCAGTTACGAGGAGGGGGCCACCTACGAGCAGTACTTC | CASSYEEGATYEQYF
NA | NA | TRBJ1-1 | TRBV7-2 | TGTGCCAGCAGCTCCACTACGGGCACTGAAGCTTTCTTT | CASSSTTGTEAFF
few | TRBD1 | TRBJ1-6 | TRBV5-1 | TGCGCCAGCAGCTTGGAGACAGGGGGGAATTCACCCCTCCACTTT | CASSLETGGNSPLHF